This T cell receptor beta chain was observed in a study of T cells in Graves' hyperthyroidism and ophthalmopathy. Whole-study results and caveats: The blood repertoire included most of the expanded thyroid clonotypes above 0.001.

The V end lost 7 bases, the J end lost 8 bases, and 9 bases lay between the germline ends. The CDR3 sequence is 11 residues long. This clonotype appeared a few times. The antigen is undetermined. Hyperthyroidism in the patients, aged 18 to 65, was newly diagnosed and under 2 months in duration. It was uncontrolled infection, other autoimmune disease, pregnancy or lactation that excluded patients. Fresh peripheral blood, roughly 9.8 ml of it, supplied the PBMCs. What was amplified from RNA transcripts were TCR beta CDR3 regions. In the first-round RT-PCR of the TCR CDR3, the HTBI primer set was used. TCRdb ran MiXCR on the multiplex PCR reads and lists one entry per CDR3 protein. There are about 350,000 distinct CDR3 sequences in the sample; about 14% occur only once, and approximately 23% lies in the top ten.

The clonotype was recovered from a woman younger than 45 with Graves' hyperthyroidism. V usage is TRBV12-3 or TRBV12-4 and J usage is TRBJ2-1; D possibly corresponds to TRBD2 (5 bases). Sequencing input: blood. The CDR3 DNA follows: TGTGCCAGCATTTTGCGGGATGAGCAGTTCTTC. Residues: CASILRDEQFF.